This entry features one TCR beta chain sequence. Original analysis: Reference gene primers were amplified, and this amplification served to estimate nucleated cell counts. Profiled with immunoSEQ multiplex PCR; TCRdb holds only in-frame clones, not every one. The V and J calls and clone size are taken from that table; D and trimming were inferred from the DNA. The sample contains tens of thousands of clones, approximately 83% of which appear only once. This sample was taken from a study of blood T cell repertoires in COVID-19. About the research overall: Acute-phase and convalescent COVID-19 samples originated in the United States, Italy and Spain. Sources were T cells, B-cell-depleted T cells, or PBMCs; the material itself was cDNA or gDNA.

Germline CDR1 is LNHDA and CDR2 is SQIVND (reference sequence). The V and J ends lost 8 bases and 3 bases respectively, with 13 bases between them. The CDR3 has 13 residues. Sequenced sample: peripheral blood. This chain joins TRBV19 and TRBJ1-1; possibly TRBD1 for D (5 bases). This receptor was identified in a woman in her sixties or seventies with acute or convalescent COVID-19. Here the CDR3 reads CASLFGGDTEAFF. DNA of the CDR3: TGTGCCAGTCTCTTCGGGGGGGACACTGAAGCTTTCTTT.